The 28 T cell receptor beta chains reported below all come from one sample, sequenced in a study of long-term antiretroviral therapy in people with HIV. immunoSEQ v3.0 was run at survey level. The protocol was immunoSEQ multiplex PCR, while the TCRdb copy is restricted to in-frame clones and leaves out a portion. The sample has around 34,000 clones; under 85% are singletons. Source: unsorted PBMCs, taken 3 years after starting antiretroviral therapy. These receptors all come from a man in his fifties or sixties with HIV.

The chain joins TRBV28 to TRBJ1-2; TRBD1 is a possible D gene (6 bases). The CDR3 totals 15 residues. Germline V gene lookup returns CDR1 MDHEN and CDR2 SYDVKM. V lost 6 bases to trimming and J lost 7 bases, with 21 bases between them. CDR3 nucleotides: TGTGCCAGCAGCCCCACGGGGGGCCGGGTGAGTGGCTACACCTTC. It yields the protein CASSPTGGRVSGYTF.

This chain connects TRBV4-1 to TRBJ2-7; TRBD1 agrees at 7 bases. CDR1 MGHRA and CDR2 YSYEKL come from the germline V gene. The V gene end was trimmed by 4 bases and the J gene end by 0 bases; junction bases not matched to a gene: 9. CDR3 size: 16 residues. CDR3 in DNA: TGCGCCAGCAGCCCGTCGACAGGGTTAAGCTCCTACGAGCAGTACTTC. Its translation: CASSPSTGLSSYEQYF.

V usage is TRBV6-1 and J usage is TRBJ1-4; TRBD1 might be the D (6 bases). The CDR3 extends over 14 amino acids. Germline V lookup: CDR1 MNHNS, CDR2 SASEGT. V was trimmed by 7 bases and J by 8 bases, leaving 17 bases between them. The DNA for the CDR3 is TGTGCCAGCAAGGTCGGGGGGGCGGGAGAAAAACTGTTTTTT. Translated: CASKVGGAGEKLFF.

V gene TRBV5-6 combines with J gene TRBJ2-7; 11 nucleotides line up with TRBD2. V gave up 4 bases and J gave up 5 bases; unmatched junction bases: 5. The CDR3 sequence is 14 residues long. Germline V gene lookup returns CDR1 SGHDT and CDR2 YYEEEE. The CDR3, as DNA: TGTGCCAGCAGCCAACCGGGACTAGCGGACGAGCAGTACTTC. Translated, it gives CASSQPGLADEQYF.

The chain has TRBV27 and TRBJ2-7; 8 nucleotides line up with TRBD1. There are 15 residues in the CDR3. Unmatched junction bases numbered 3, after V lost 1 base and J lost 1 base. CDR1 is MNHEY, CDR2 SMNVEV, per germline (reference sequence). Written as DNA, the CDR3 is TGTGCCAGCAGTTTATGGGGACAGGAGTCCTACGAGCAGTACTTC. It codes for CASSLWGQESYEQYF.

This clone occurred a few times. The V call is TRBV7-9, the J call TRBJ1-4; 7 bases align to TRBD1. Germline trimming cut 8 bases from V and 7 bases from J; bases unmatched to any gene: 7. The CDR3 length is 13 residues. Germline CDR1 and CDR2: SEHNR and FQNEAQ (reference sequence). As DNA, the CDR3 is TGTGCCAGCGAGGGGGCGCGGTCTGAAAAACTGTTTTTT. Protein product: CASEGARSEKLFF.

The V call is TRBV29-1, the J call TRBJ2-7, with TRBD1 matching 8 bases. V shed 6 bases, J shed 5 bases, and the junction held 9 bases outside the gene matches. The CDR3 runs to 13 residues. Germline CDR1 is SQVTM and CDR2 is ANQGSEA. This CDR3 reads CSVQMDREDEQYF. The CDR3 DNA is TGCAGCGTGCAAATGGACAGGGAGGACGAGCAGTACTTC.

The chain employs TRBV9 and TRBJ1-2, with TRBD1 matching 7 bases. V dropped 4 bases and J dropped 5; count of bases not matched to a gene: 14. Germline assignment: CDR1 SGDLS and CDR2 YYNGEE. This CDR3 spans 16 amino acids. CDR3 nucleotides: TGTGCCAGCAGCTTTGACAGGGTCGTGGGACCTTATGGCTACACCTTC. Its protein product is CASSFDRVVGPYGYTF. The full variable domain, with the rest looked up from reference TRBV9 and TRBJ1-2, is DSGVTQTPKHLITATGQRVTLRCSPRSGDLSVYWYQQSLDQGLQFLIQYYNGEERAKGNILERFSAQQFPDLHSELNLSSLELGDSALYFCASSFDRVVGPYGYTFGSGTRLTVV.

This clone was seen a handful of times. V and J are TRBV6-1 and TRBJ1-4, with D possibly TRBD1 on 5 matching bases. This CDR3 contains 16 residues. Deletions cut 4 bases from V and 8 bases from J, with 20 bases between. Germline-derived CDR1 and CDR2 are MNHNS and SASEGT. The CDR3 loop reads CASSGGAALIGEKLFF. For the CDR3, the DNA is TGTGCCAGCAGTGGAGGGGCAGCCCTCATCGGGGAAAAACTGTTTTTT.

The chain has TRBV7-2 and TRBJ2-1; TRBD2 matches 12 bases. CDR3 length: 16 residues. J was trimmed by 4 bases and V by 5 bases; bases with no gene match: 6. CDR1 is SGHTA and CDR2 is FQGNSA in the germline V gene. CDR3 region: CASSPGLAGWYNEQFF. CDR3 DNA sequence: TGTGCCAGCAGCCCTGGACTAGCGGGGTGGTACAATGAGCAGTTCTTC.

This chain links TRBV19 with TRBJ2-2, with 9 bases fitting TRBD1. Unmatched junction bases numbered 14, after V lost 7 bases and J lost 5 bases. The CDR3 consists of 17 residues. The germline V gene has CDR1 LNHDA and CDR2 SQIVND (reference sequence). The CDR3 DNA sequence: TGTGCCAGTACCAACTCGGGACAGGGTTTCGTTACCGGGGAGCTGTTTTTT. Translation gives CASTNSGQGFVTGELFF. The full variable domain, its missing parts supplied by reference TRBV19 and TRBJ2-2, is DGGITQSPKYLFRKEGQNVTLSCEQNLNHDAMYWYRQDPGQGLRLIYYSQIVNDFQKGDIAEGYSVSREKKESFPLTVTSAQKNPTAFYLCASTNSGQGFVTGELFFGEGSRLTVL.

The chain carries TRBV11-2 and TRBJ1-2, with D possibly being TRBD1 (6 bases). V was cut by 4 bases and J by 3 bases, with 12 bases left in between. Germline V gene sequence: CDR1 SGHAT, CDR2 FQNNGV. CDR3 length: 14 residues. Here the CDR3 DNA reads TGTGCCAGCAGCTCCTCACAGGGATACTATGGCTACACCTTC. This translates into CASSSSQGYYGYTF.

This chain uses TRBV5-5 with TRBJ1-5; D is unclear. V was trimmed by 2 bases and J by 4 bases, leaving 4 bases between them. Germline CDR1 SGHKS, CDR2 YYEKEE (reference sequence). The CDR3 is 12 amino acids. DNA of the CDR3: TGTGCCAGCAGCTTCTCTAATCAGCCCCAGCATTTT. Translation gives CASSFSNQPQHF.

The V call is TRBV6-5, the J call TRBJ1-2; TRBD1 aligns across 10 bases. Germline CDR1 MNHEY, CDR2 SVGAGI. Trimming cost V 6 bases and J 3 bases; bases outside gene matches: 4. The CDR3 contains 14 residues. The CDR3 bases are TGTGCCAGCAGAATGGACAGGGGGGACTATGGCTACACCTTC. It encodes CASRMDRGDYGYTF.

This chain connects TRBV18 to TRBJ2-7, with TRBD1 matching over 8 bases. CDR3 size: 13 residues. Germline CDR1 is KGHSH and CDR2 is LQKENI. Germline trimming cut 4 bases from V and 7 bases from J; bases unmatched to any gene: 6. Here the CDR3 reads CASSLRTGREQYF. The CDR3 DNA reads as TGTGCCAGCTCACTTAGGACAGGGCGGGAGCAGTACTTC. Full variable domain (remainder filled in from reference TRBV18 and TRBJ2-7): NAGVMQNPRHLVRRRGQEARLRCSPMKGHSHVYWYRQLPEEGLKFMVYLQKENIIDESGMPKERFSAEFPKEGPSILRIQQVVRGDSAAYFCASSLRTGREQYFGPGTRLTVT.

J is TRBJ1-1 and V is TRBV28, with D unclear. Between the trimmed V and J ends, which lost 10 bases and 0 bases, there was a span of 12 bases. Germline V CDR1 and CDR2: MDHEN, SYDVKM. The CDR3 consists of 13 residues. The CDR3 here is CATETQMNTEAFF. The CDR3, as DNA: TGTGCCACCGAGACCCAAATGAACACTGAAGCTTTCTTT.

This clone was counted once. V is TRBV7-2 and J is TRBJ2-1, with no clear D. Germline V gives CDR1 SGHTA, CDR2 FQGNSA. Trimming shortened V by 0 bases and J by 0 bases, and 6 bases separated the two germline ends. This CDR3 region has 15 residues. The CDR3 nucleotides read TGTGCCAGCAGCTTAGCAGCAGTCTCCTACAATGAGCAGTTCTTC. The encoded protein is CASSLAAVSYNEQFF.

The chain carries TRBV5-4 and TRBJ2-1; weak D call: TRBD2 (6 bases). The CDR3 contains 17 residues. Trimming removed 4 bases from V and 8 bases from J, with 25 bases in between. Germline V lookup: CDR1 SGHNT, CDR2 YYREEE (reference sequence). In DNA form, the CDR3 reads TGTGCCAGCAGCGCGATACGAGGAGGGTACAGTTCGGATGAGCAGTTCTTC. Amino acid sequence: CASSAIRGGYSSDEQFF.

The chain employs TRBV15 and TRBJ2-1, with D perhaps TRBD2 (7 bases). The V end lost 8 bases, the J end lost 6 bases, and 17 bases lay between the germline ends. Germline-derived CDR1 and CDR2 are LNHNV and YYDKDF (reference sequence). CDR3 length: 14 amino acids. The CDR3 coding sequence is TGTGCCACCCGCGGGGGCGGGAGAACCAATGAGCAGTTCTTC. As protein: CATRGGGRTNEQFF.

The chain recombines TRBV11-1 with TRBJ2-7; D may be TRBD1 (7 bases). Trimming took 4 bases from V and 6 from J, leaving 10 bases between them. The germline gives CDR1 SGHAT, CDR2 FQDESV (reference sequence). The CDR3 is 12 residues long. The DNA of the CDR3 is TGTGCCAGCAGCTACAGGGGAGGCGAGCAGTACTTC. Amino acid sequence: CASSYRGGEQYF.

The chain joins TRBV5-1 to TRBJ2-2, with D tentatively TRBD2 (7 bases). The germline CDR1 and CDR2 sequences are SGHRS and YFSETQ. V was pared by 6 bases and J by 5 bases, with 14 bases between. The CDR3 length is 14 residues. The CDR3 spells CASTRGGETGELFF. CDR3 nucleotides: TGCGCCAGCACAAGGGGGGGAGAGACCGGGGAGCTGTTTTTT. The full variable domain, rest sourced from reference TRBV5-1 and TRBJ2-2, is KAGVTQTPRYLIKTRGQQVTLSCSPISGHRSVSWYQQTPGQGLQFLFEYFSETQRNKGNFPGRFSGRQFSNSRSEMNVSTLELGDSALYLCASTRGGETGELFFGEGSRLTVL.

The genes are TRBV18 and TRBJ1-1; tentative D call: TRBD1 (6 bases). V lost 8 bases and J lost 4, with 14 bases in between. The CDR3 totals 13 residues. CDR1 and CDR2 from the germline V gene are KGHSH and LQKENI. The CDR3 loop is CASQYTRGTEAFF. CDR3 DNA sequence: TGTGCCAGCCAGTATACCAGGGGCACTGAAGCTTTCTTT.

CDR3 in amino acids: CASFWGGTGGELFF. The CDR3 DNA follows: TGTGCCAGCTTTTGGGGGGGCACAGGCGGGGAGCTGTTTTTT. V usage is TRBV6-6 and J usage is TRBJ2-2; TRBD2 is a possible D gene (7 bases). Germline assignment: CDR1 MNHNY and CDR2 SVGAGI (reference sequence). The V and J ends lost 8 bases and 7 bases respectively, with 17 bases between them. The CDR3 covers 14 residues.

A few counts support this clone. The chain recombines TRBV15 with TRBJ1-1; D remains ambiguous. Germline V gene data show CDR1 as LNHNV and CDR2 as YYDKDF (reference sequence). V lost 3 bases and J 0 bases, leaving 5 bases between the germline ends. The CDR3 has 13 amino acids. CDR3 amino acids: CATSSGMNTEAFF. The CDR3 nucleotides are TGTGCCACCAGCAGCGGAATGAACACTGAAGCTTTCTTT.

The chain couples TRBV18 to TRBJ2-7, with TRBD1 matching over 10 bases. CDR1 and CDR2 (germline): KGHSH, LQKENI. V shed 4 bases and J 3 bases; nucleotides not matched to a gene: 6. The CDR3 runs to 15 residues. The CDR3 loop is CASSLGQGGFYEQYF. CDR3 nucleotide sequence: TGTGCCAGCTCACTCGGACAGGGGGGTTTCTACGAGCAGTACTTC.

The gene calls are TRBV7-8 and TRBJ1-3, with no clear D. Trimming shortened V by 5 bases and J by 0 bases, and 11 bases separated the two germline ends. CDR1 SGHVS and CDR2 FQNEAQ come from the germline V gene. The CDR3 is 15 residues long. The CDR3 loop is CASSVSPPSGNTIYF. The CDR3 nucleotides are TGTGCCAGCAGCGTTAGCCCGCCCTCTGGAAACACCATATATTTT. Complete variable domain (other parts from reference TRBV7-8 and TRBJ1-3): GAGVSQSPRYKVAKRGQDVALRCDPISGHVSLFWYQQALGQGPEFLTYFQNEAQLDKSGLPSDRFFAERPEGSVSTLKIQRTQQEDSAVYLCASSVSPPSGNTIYFGEGSWLTVV.

This clone was recorded only once. CDR3 sequence reads: CASSPGTGGPYNEQFF. CDR3 nucleotide sequence: TGCGCCAGCAGCCCGGGGACAGGGGGCCCGTACAATGAGCAGTTCTTC. The chain has TRBV5-1 and TRBJ2-1, with 12 bases fitting TRBD1. Germline trimming cut 4 bases from V and 4 bases from J; bases unmatched to any gene: 6. CDR1 is SGHRS and CDR2 is YFSETQ in the germline V gene. The CDR3 sequence is 16 residues long.

The chain is built from TRBV7-9 and TRBJ1-6, with D possibly being TRBD1 (5 bases). Germline V gene sequence: CDR1 SEHNR, CDR2 FQNEAQ (reference sequence). The V end lost 3 bases, the J end lost 9 bases, and 12 bases lay between the germline ends. The CDR3 runs to 14 residues. The CDR3 sequence is CASSLSGDGSPLHF. The DNA of the CDR3 is TGTGCCAGCAGCTTGTCGGGGGACGGTTCACCCCTCCACTTT.